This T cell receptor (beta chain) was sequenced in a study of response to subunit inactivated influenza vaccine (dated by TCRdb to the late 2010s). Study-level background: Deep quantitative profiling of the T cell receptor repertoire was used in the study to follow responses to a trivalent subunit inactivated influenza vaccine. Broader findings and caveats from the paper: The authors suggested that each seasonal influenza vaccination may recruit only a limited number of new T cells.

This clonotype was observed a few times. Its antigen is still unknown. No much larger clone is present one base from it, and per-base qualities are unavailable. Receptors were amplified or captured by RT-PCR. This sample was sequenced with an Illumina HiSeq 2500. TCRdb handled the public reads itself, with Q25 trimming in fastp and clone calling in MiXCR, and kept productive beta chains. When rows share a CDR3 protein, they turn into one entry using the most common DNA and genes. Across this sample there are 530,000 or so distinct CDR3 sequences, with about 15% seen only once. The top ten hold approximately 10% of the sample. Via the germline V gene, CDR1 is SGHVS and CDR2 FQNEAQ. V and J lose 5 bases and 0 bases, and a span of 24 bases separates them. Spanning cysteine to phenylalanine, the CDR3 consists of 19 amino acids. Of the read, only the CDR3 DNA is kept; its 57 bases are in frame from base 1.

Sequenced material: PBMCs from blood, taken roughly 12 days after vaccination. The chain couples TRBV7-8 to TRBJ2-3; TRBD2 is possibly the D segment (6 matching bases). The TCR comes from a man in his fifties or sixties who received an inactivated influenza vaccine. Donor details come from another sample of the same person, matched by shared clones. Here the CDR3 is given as CASSAGTLLSYASTDTQYF. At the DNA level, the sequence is TGTGCCAGCAGCGCAGGGACTCTCCTATCATACGCTAGCACAGATACGCAGTATTTT.